Listed below are T cell receptor beta chains from one sample, sequenced in a study of PD-1 blockade in classical Hodgkin lymphoma. Generated by immunoSEQ multiplex PCR, the TCRdb table keeps only in-frame clones and is missing some. The table shows roughly 18,000 clones, with over 60% occurring only once. Sequencing was performed on peripheral blood mononuclear cells (PBMCs), taken before the second cycle of nivolumab. The receptor set was obtained from a human donor with classical Hodgkin lymphoma. Each CDR3 is given with its conserved first and last residue. Fields, in order: J gene, V gene, D gene, clone size, CDR3 protein, CDR3 DNA. A D gene is named only where the DNA matches it firmly. Clone sizes are given selectively: once, few, many, or a class where the clone is expanded.

J gene: TRBJ2-5
V gene: TRBV27
D gene: NA
clone size: NA
CDR3 protein: CASSPLGLGDQETQYF
CDR3 DNA: TGTGCCAGCAGCCCTCTTGGGTTGGGGGACCAAGAGACCCAGTACTTC

J gene: TRBJ2-3
V gene: TRBV28
D gene: TRBD2
clone size: NA
CDR3 protein: CASSFGLAGDYF
CDR3 DNA: TGTGCCAGCAGCTTCGGACTAGCGGGAGATTATTTT

J gene: TRBJ2-3
V gene: TRBV5-4
D gene: NA
clone size: NA
CDR3 protein: CASSLDSPHSTDTQYF
CDR3 DNA: TGTGCCAGCAGCTTGGATAGCCCTCACAGCACAGATACGCAGTATTTT

J gene: TRBJ1-1
V gene: TRBV27
D gene: NA
clone size: NA
CDR3 protein: CASSPIGLPNTEAFF
CDR3 DNA: TGTGCCAGCAGTCCTATAGGGCTACCAAACACTGAAGCTTTCTTT

J gene: TRBJ1-3
V gene: TRBV6-5
D gene: NA
clone size: NA
CDR3 protein: CASSYSRLGPGNTIYF
CDR3 DNA: TGTGCCAGCAGTTACTCGCGCTTGGGACCTGGAAACACCATATATTTT

J gene: TRBJ2-5
V gene: TRBV29-1
D gene: TRBD1
clone size: NA
CDR3 protein: CSGYRGWETQYF
CDR3 DNA: TGCAGCGGATACAGGGGTTGGGAGACCCAGTACTTC

J gene: TRBJ2-7
V gene: TRBV12-5
D gene: NA
clone size: few
CDR3 protein: CASGLKAKGIEQYF
CDR3 DNA: TGTGCTAGTGGTTTGAAAGCAAAGGGTATCGAGCAGTACTTC

J gene: TRBJ2-2
V gene: TRBV6-1
D gene: TRBD1
clone size: NA
CDR3 protein: CASSALGQGANTGELFF
CDR3 DNA: TGTGCCAGCAGTGCTCTGGGACAGGGGGCGAACACCGGGGAGCTGTTTTTT

J gene: TRBJ2-3
V gene: TRBV7-9
D gene: TRBD1
clone size: few
CDR3 protein: CASSLGQGEADTQYF
CDR3 DNA: TGTGCCAGCAGCTTAGGACAGGGTGAAGCAGATACGCAGTATTTT

J gene: TRBJ1-5
V gene: TRBV7-9
D gene: NA
clone size: NA
CDR3 protein: CASSRDGDQPQHF
CDR3 DNA: TGTGCCAGCAGTCGGGACGGCGATCAGCCCCAGCATTTT

J gene: TRBJ1-2
V gene: TRBV23-1
D gene: NA
clone size: few
CDR3 protein: CASILPAGAVRGYTF
CDR3 DNA: TGCGCCAGCATCCTCCCGGCTGGGGCAGTCCGTGGCTACACCTTC

J gene: TRBJ2-5
V gene: TRBV5-1
D gene: NA
clone size: NA
CDR3 protein: CASSLGGQAETQYF
CDR3 DNA: TGCGCCAGCAGCTTGGGAGGGCAGGCAGAGACCCAGTACTTC

J gene: TRBJ2-1
V gene: TRBV28
D gene: TRBD2
clone size: NA
CDR3 protein: CASSFSGRDTYNEQFF
CDR3 DNA: TGTGCCAGCAGTTTCAGCGGGAGGGATACCTACAATGAGCAGTTCTTC

J gene: TRBJ1-1
V gene: TRBV7-9
D gene: NA
clone size: NA
CDR3 protein: CASSLGGDPNTEAFF
CDR3 DNA: TGTGCCAGCAGCTTAGGTGGGGACCCGAACACTGAAGCTTTCTTT

J gene: TRBJ2-7
V gene: TRBV5-1
D gene: NA
clone size: NA
CDR3 protein: CASSLAAGERYEQYF
CDR3 DNA: TGCGCCAGCAGCTTGGCAGCAGGGGAACGCTACGAGCAGTACTTC

J gene: TRBJ1-5
V gene: TRBV19
D gene: NA
clone size: NA
CDR3 protein: CASTANRVFNQPQHF
CDR3 DNA: TGTGCCAGTACCGCCAACAGGGTTTTTAATCAGCCCCAGCATTTT

J gene: TRBJ1-3
V gene: TRBV14
D gene: TRBD1
clone size: few
CDR3 protein: CASSPRQGYSGNTIYF
CDR3 DNA: TGTGCCAGCAGCCCAAGACAGGGATACTCTGGAAACACCATATATTTT

J gene: TRBJ2-1
V gene: TRBV6-6
D gene: NA
clone size: few
CDR3 protein: CASIPGTFYNEQFF
CDR3 DNA: TGTGCCAGCATACCCGGGACTTTCTACAATGAGCAGTTCTTC

J gene: TRBJ1-1
V gene: TRBV27
D gene: NA
clone size: NA
CDR3 protein: CASSPHSARDTEAFF
CDR3 DNA: TGTGCCAGCAGTCCCCACTCCGCTCGAGACACTGAAGCTTTCTTT

J gene: TRBJ1-2
V gene: TRBV28
D gene: NA
clone size: NA
CDR3 protein: CASSLTAPNYGYTF
CDR3 DNA: TGTGCCAGCAGTTTGACAGCACCTAACTATGGCTACACCTTC

J gene: TRBJ2-2
V gene: TRBV25-1
D gene: NA
clone size: NA
CDR3 protein: CASRDSYTGELFF
CDR3 DNA: TGTGCCAGCAGGGACAGCTACACCGGGGAGCTGTTTTTT

J gene: TRBJ1-2
V gene: TRBV27
D gene: NA
clone size: NA
CDR3 protein: CASSQKSGVYGYTF
CDR3 DNA: TGTGCCAGCAGTCAGAAATCGGGGGTTTATGGCTACACCTTC

J gene: TRBJ2-7
V gene: TRBV28
D gene: TRBD2
clone size: few
CDR3 protein: CASSLRAGAYEQYF
CDR3 DNA: TGTGCCAGCAGTTTAAGAGCGGGAGCATACGAGCAGTACTTC

J gene: TRBJ2-7
V gene: TRBV6-5
D gene: TRBD1
clone size: medium-sized
CDR3 protein: CASGRQGAYYEQYF
CDR3 DNA: TGTGCCAGCGGGAGGCAGGGGGCCTACTACGAGCAGTACTTC

J gene: TRBJ2-5
V gene: TRBV15
D gene: NA
clone size: NA
CDR3 protein: CATSMFGRFETQYF
CDR3 DNA: TGTGCCACCAGCATGTTTGGACGCTTCGAGACCCAGTACTTC

J gene: TRBJ1-6
V gene: TRBV6-1
D gene: NA
clone size: NA
CDR3 protein: CASSEQTGRVSPLHF
CDR3 DNA: TGTGCCAGCAGTGAACAAACAGGGAGGGTGTCACCCCTCCACTTT

J gene: TRBJ1-2
V gene: TRBV29-1
D gene: NA
clone size: NA
CDR3 protein: CSVEHNYGYTF
CDR3 DNA: TGCAGCGTTGAACATAACTATGGCTACACCTTC

J gene: TRBJ1-4
V gene: TRBV28
D gene: NA
clone size: NA
CDR3 protein: CASSLGRLYNEKLFF
CDR3 DNA: TGTGCCAGCAGTTTAGGCCGGCTCTACAATGAAAAACTGTTTTTT

J gene: TRBJ2-7
V gene: TRBV15
D gene: TRBD2
clone size: NA
CDR3 protein: CATSRDPLAGEREQYF
CDR3 DNA: TGTGCCACCAGCAGAGATCCCTTAGCGGGAGAGCGGGAGCAGTACTTC

J gene: TRBJ2-1
V gene: TRBV29-1
D gene: NA
clone size: NA
CDR3 protein: CSVDLPYNEQFF
CDR3 DNA: TGCAGCGTTGATTTACCCTACAATGAGCAGTTCTTC

J gene: TRBJ2-1
V gene: TRBV5-1
D gene: TRBD2
clone size: NA
CDR3 protein: CASSYSGRIDNEQFF
CDR3 DNA: TGCGCCAGCAGCTATAGCGGGAGAATTGACAATGAGCAGTTCTTC

J gene: TRBJ1-2
V gene: TRBV28
D gene: NA
clone size: NA
CDR3 protein: CASSLKRGMLKGYTF
CDR3 DNA: TGTGCCAGCAGTTTAAAGAGGGGAATGTTGAAAGGCTACACCTTC

J gene: TRBJ1-4
V gene: TRBV7-9
D gene: NA
clone size: NA
CDR3 protein: CASSLPPGGDFEKLFF
CDR3 DNA: TGTGCCAGCAGCTTACCCCCGGGGGGGGATTTTGAAAAACTGTTTTTT

J gene: TRBJ2-7
V gene: TRBV10-1
D gene: NA
clone size: NA
CDR3 protein: CASSESTAEQYF
CDR3 DNA: TGCGCCAGCAGTGAGTCGACGGCCGAGCAGTACTTC

J gene: TRBJ1-4
V gene: TRBV6-5
D gene: NA
clone size: NA
CDR3 protein: CASSYRRGTHEKLFF
CDR3 DNA: TGTGCCAGCAGTTACCGCCGAGGAACCCATGAAAAACTGTTTTTT

J gene: TRBJ2-2
V gene: TRBV7-6
D gene: TRBD2
clone size: few
CDR3 protein: CASSFIIAGFANTGELFF
CDR3 DNA: TGTGCCAGCAGCTTCATCATAGCGGGGTTCGCGAACACCGGGGAGCTGTTTTTT

J gene: TRBJ1-2
V gene: TRBV15
D gene: NA
clone size: NA
CDR3 protein: CATSRDNNGYTF
CDR3 DNA: TGTGCCACCAGCAGAGATAATAATGGCTACACCTTC

J gene: TRBJ2-7
V gene: TRBV28
D gene: TRBD2
clone size: NA
CDR3 protein: CAGRSGVSSYEQYF
CDR3 DNA: TGTGCCGGAAGAAGCGGGGTTAGCTCCTACGAGCAGTACTTC

J gene: TRBJ1-4
V gene: TRBV6-6
D gene: NA
clone size: NA
CDR3 protein: CASITSGTNEKLFF
CDR3 DNA: TGTGCCAGCATTACATCGGGTACTAATGAAAAACTGTTTTTT

J gene: TRBJ2-1
V gene: TRBV18
D gene: TRBD1
clone size: NA
CDR3 protein: CASSPLTGGDNEQFF
CDR3 DNA: TGTGCCAGCTCACCCCTGACAGGGGGAGACAATGAGCAGTTCTTC

J gene: TRBJ2-6
V gene: TRBV19
D gene: NA
clone size: NA
CDR3 protein: CASSIPGTHSGANVLTF
CDR3 DNA: TGTGCCAGTAGTATCCCCGGGACACACTCTGGGGCCAACGTCCTGACTTTC

J gene: TRBJ1-2
V gene: TRBV7-9
D gene: TRBD1
clone size: NA
CDR3 protein: CASSPGTGMDSNYGYTF
CDR3 DNA: TGTGCCAGCAGCCCGGGGACAGGGATGGATTCTAACTATGGCTACACCTTC

J gene: TRBJ2-7
V gene: TRBV28
D gene: NA
clone size: NA
CDR3 protein: CASSFLWRRSSYEQYF
CDR3 DNA: TGTGCCAGCAGTTTTTTGTGGCGGAGGAGCTCCTACGAGCAGTACTTC

J gene: TRBJ1-5
V gene: TRBV14
D gene: NA
clone size: few
CDR3 protein: CASSQAGSYQPQHF
CDR3 DNA: TGTGCCAGCAGCCAAGCCGGCAGCTATCAGCCCCAGCATTTT

J gene: TRBJ1-1
V gene: TRBV10-2
D gene: NA
clone size: NA
CDR3 protein: CASTLSRYTEAFF
CDR3 DNA: TGCGCCAGCACCCTCAGTCGGTACACTGAAGCTTTCTTT

J gene: TRBJ2-5
V gene: TRBV7-3
D gene: NA
clone size: once
CDR3 protein: CASSSTGQWRETQYF
CDR3 DNA: TGTGCCAGCAGCTCAACCGGACAGTGGAGGGAGACCCAGTACTTC

J gene: TRBJ2-1
V gene: TRBV5-1
D gene: NA
clone size: NA
CDR3 protein: CASRGTEYNEQFF
CDR3 DNA: TGCGCCAGCAGGGGCACTGAATACAATGAGCAGTTCTTC

J gene: TRBJ1-4
V gene: TRBV19
D gene: NA
clone size: NA
CDR3 protein: CASSYIPEGEKLFF
CDR3 DNA: TGTGCCAGTAGTTACATCCCCGAAGGAGAAAAACTGTTTTTT